The rows below give T cell receptor beta chains drawn from one sample of a study of cytomegalovirus exposure and HLA in healthy donors. Sequencing used immunoSEQ multiplex PCR; TCRdb keeps in-frame clones, though not all of them. The data hold over 65,000 clones, with about 77% observed a single time. The specimen sequenced was PBMCs. These receptors came from a man aged 50 to 60 in good health and CMV-seronegative. The conserved cysteine and the conserved F or W are not part of the CDR3 here.

TRBV2,11,ASTGQLNSPLH
TRBV29-1,12,SVEGRGADEKLF
TRBV7-6,12,ASSLSAGGNIQY
TRBV2,11,ASNRDSINEQF
TRBV7-2,13,ASSLDRGRGGELF
TRBV5-6,13,ASSLGTGPHNEQF
TRBV6-5,12,ASTGRGQNTEAF
TRBV10-2,13,ASSVGNRANYGYT
TRBV6-1,11,ASSTGGGRGYT
TRBV30,12,AWLRAPGANVLT
TRBV7-9,12,ASSLSGDNYGYT
TRBV20-1,9,SSLRNTEAF
TRBV7-3,11,ASSSRGAGEQF
TRBV6-1,12,ATGGPSGANVLT
TRBV10-3,12,AISDPSGGEKLF
TRBV5-8,15,ASSPGTGAGSNQPQH
TRBV7-2,11,ASSLASSHEQY
TRBV19,17,ASSMGGQGDLSGANVLT
TRBV19,12,ASTAREHLYGYT
TRBV4-3,12,ASSPIPPGGGYT
TRBV15,12,ATSRLDRYNEQF
TRBV5-1,13,ASSLTSGGRDTQY
TRBV4-1,12,ASSHPGTAYGYT
TRBV4-3,15,ASSQDLAGPAYDTQY
TRBV5-1,11,ASSPANTGELF
TRBV10-3,12,AISEPSDSYGYT
TRBV9,13,ASSVERGTQETQY
TRBV2,11,ASSEGTALEAF
TRBV6-5,11,ASRTTGLRGYT
TRBV6-6,13,ASSYRTGAYYGYT
TRBV5-1,16,ASSPLGGSGRSTDTQY
TRBV14,14,ASSQWQLTYTDTQY
TRBV28,12,ASSFNWVSGVQY
TRBV5-4,13,ASSRLAGGQETQY
TRBV28,14,ASRTPTQGWNTEAF
TRBV4-2,12,ASSQASRGTEAF
TRBV28,15,ASSLQTRGLRFGELF
TRBV6-1,13,ASTLDRGLRNTIY
TRBV7-3,12,ASSLIPSTDTQY
TRBV9,14,ASSPWTSGGAETQY
TRBV30,12,AWSVQRGGDTQY
TRBV4-2,11,ASSADSSYEQY
TRBV5-4,12,ASSKGGGRDEQF
TRBV6-1,12,ASSVAGFNSPLH
TRBV6-5,12,ASSETRGTRNYT